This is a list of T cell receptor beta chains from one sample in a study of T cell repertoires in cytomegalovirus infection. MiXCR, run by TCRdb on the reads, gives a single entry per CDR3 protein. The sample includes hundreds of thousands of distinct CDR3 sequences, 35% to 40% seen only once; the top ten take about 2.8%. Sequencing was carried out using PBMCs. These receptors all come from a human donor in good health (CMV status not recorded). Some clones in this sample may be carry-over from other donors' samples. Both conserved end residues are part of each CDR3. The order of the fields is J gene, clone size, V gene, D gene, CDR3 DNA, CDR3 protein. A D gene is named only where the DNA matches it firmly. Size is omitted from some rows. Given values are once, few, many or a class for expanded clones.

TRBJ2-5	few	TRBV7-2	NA	TGTGCCAGCAGCTTAGTGCTAAGGTCCCAAGAGACCCAGTACTTC	CASSLVLRSQETQYF
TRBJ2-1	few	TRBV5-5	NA	TGTGCCAGCAGCTTGGCGGGACACAGCTCAAACGGGGAGCAGTTCTTC	CASSLAGHSSNGEQFF
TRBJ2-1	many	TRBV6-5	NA	TGTGCCAGCAGTTCTATTGGCTGGGCTAACAATGAGCAGTTCTTC	CASSSIGWANNEQFF
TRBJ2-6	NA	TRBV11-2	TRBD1	TGTGCCAGCGCAGGGGGCTCTGGGGCCAACGTCCTGACTTTC	CASAGGSGANVLTF
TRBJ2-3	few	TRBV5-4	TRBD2	TGTGCCAGCAGCTTACAGCGGGGGGGCCCAGATACGCAGTATTTT	CASSLQRGGPDTQYF
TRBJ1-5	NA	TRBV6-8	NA	TGTGCCAGCAGTTTCCGGTTTTCTCCTCAGCCCCAGCATTTT	CASSFRFSPQPQHF
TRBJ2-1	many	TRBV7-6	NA	TGTGCTAGCAGCTTATGGATGACCCACCAGCAGTTCTTC	CASSLWMTHQQFF
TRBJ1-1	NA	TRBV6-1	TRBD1	TGTGCCAGCAGATACAGGGGCAACACTGAAGCTTTCTTT	CASRYRGNTEAFF
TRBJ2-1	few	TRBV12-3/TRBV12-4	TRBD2	TGTGCCAGCAGTTTCCAGCGGGAGTGGCACAATGAGCAGTTCTTC	CASSFQREWHNEQFF
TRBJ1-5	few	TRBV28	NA	TGTGCCAGCATGGTAGGGGTGAGGAATCAGCCCCAGCATTTT	CASMVGVRNQPQHF
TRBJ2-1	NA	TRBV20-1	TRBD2	TGCAGTGCTAGAGTGGGCGGGGGGAAGGTCTCCTACAATGAGCAGTTCTTC	CSARVGGGKVSYNEQFF
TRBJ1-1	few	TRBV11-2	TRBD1	TGTGCCAGCAGCCCCCGGGACAGGGGGCGGTACACTGAAGCTTTCTTT	CASSPRDRGRYTEAFF